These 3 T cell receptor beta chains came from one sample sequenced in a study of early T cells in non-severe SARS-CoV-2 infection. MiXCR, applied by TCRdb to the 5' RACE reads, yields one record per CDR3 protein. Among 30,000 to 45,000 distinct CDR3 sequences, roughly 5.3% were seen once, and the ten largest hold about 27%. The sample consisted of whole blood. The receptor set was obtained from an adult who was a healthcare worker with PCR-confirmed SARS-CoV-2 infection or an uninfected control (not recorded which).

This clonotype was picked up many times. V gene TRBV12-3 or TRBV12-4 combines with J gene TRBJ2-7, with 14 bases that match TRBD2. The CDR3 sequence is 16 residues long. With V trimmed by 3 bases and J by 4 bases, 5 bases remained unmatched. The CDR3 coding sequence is TGTGCCAGCAGTTTGGTGCGGACTAGCGGGAGGTACGAGCAGTACTTC. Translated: CASSLVRTSGRYEQYF.

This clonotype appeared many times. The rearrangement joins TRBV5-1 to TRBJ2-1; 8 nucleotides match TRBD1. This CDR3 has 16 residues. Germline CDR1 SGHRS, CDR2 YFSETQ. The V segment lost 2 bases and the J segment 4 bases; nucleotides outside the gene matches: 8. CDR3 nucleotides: TGCGCCAGCAGCTTAGGCGGGACAGGAGATTACAATGAGCAGTTCTTC. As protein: CASSLGGTGDYNEQFF.

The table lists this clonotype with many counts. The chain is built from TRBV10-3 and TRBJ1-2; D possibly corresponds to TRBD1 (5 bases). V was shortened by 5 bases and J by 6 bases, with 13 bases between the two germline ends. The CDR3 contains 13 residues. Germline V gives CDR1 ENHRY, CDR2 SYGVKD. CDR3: CAISSFGGDGYTF. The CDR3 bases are TGTGCCATCAGTAGTTTCGGGGGAGATGGCTACACCTTC.